Listed here is a single TCR beta chain. The germline V gene encodes CDR1 LGHNA and CDR2 YNFKEQ. The V end was cut by 0 bases, the J end by 4 bases, with 15 bases between. The length of the CDR3 is 16 residues. The record originates from a study of blood T cell repertoires in COVID-19. Background on the study: From the United States, Italy and Spain came samples of acute and convalescent COVID-19. T cells, B-cell-depleted T cells, or PBMCs provided the cDNA or gDNA that served as material.

Measured with immunoSEQ multiplex PCR; TCRdb has only the in-frame clones, and not every one. Of some 390,000 clones in the sample, more than 85% are singletons; the top ten hold under 3%. Sequencing input: peripheral blood. The clonotype originates from a human donor in a cohort sampled during active COVID-19. The chain is built from TRBV4-2 and TRBJ2-5, with a possible D match to TRBD2 (7 bases). The CDR3 spells CASSQDEGERGETQYF. The DNA for the CDR3 is TGTGCCAGCAGCCAAGATGAGGGGGAGCGGGGAGAGACCCAGTACTTC.